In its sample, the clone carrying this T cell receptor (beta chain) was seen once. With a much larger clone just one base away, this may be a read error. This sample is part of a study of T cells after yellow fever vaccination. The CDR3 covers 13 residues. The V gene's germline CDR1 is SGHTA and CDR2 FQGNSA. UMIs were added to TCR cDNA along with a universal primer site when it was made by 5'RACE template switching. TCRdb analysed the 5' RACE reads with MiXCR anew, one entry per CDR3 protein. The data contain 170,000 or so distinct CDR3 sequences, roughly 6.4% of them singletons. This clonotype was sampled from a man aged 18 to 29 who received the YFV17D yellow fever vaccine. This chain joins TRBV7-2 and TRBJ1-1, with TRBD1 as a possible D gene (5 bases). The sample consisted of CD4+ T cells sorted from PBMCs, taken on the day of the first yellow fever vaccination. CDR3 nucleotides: TGTTCCAGCCGGGGGAATCAGAACACTGAAGCTTTCTTT. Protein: CSSRGNQNTEAFF. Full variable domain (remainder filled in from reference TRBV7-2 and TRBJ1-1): GAGVSQSPSNKVTEKGKDVELRCDPISGHTALYWYRQSLGQGLEFLIYFQGNSAPDKSGLPSDRFSAERTGGSVSTLTIQRTQQEDSAVYLCSSRGNQNTEAFFGQGTRLTVV.